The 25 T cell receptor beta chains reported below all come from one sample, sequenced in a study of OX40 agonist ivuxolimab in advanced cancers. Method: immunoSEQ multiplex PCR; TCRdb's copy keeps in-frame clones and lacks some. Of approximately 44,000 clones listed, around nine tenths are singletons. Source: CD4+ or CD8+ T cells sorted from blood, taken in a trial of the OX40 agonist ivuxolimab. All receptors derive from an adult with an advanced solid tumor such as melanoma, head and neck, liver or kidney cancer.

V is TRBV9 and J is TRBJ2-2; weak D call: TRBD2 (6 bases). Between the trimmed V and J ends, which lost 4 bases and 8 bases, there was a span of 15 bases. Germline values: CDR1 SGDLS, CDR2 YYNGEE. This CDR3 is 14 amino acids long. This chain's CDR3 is CASSKTSSDGELFF. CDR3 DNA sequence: TGTGCCAGCAGCAAGACTAGTTCGGATGGGGAGCTGTTTTTT. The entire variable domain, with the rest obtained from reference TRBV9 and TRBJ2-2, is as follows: DSGVTQTPKHLITATGQRVTLRCSPRSGDLSVYWYQQSLDQGLQFLIQYYNGEERAKGNILERFSAQQFPDLHSELNLSSLELGDSALYFCASSKTSSDGELFFGEGSRLTVL.

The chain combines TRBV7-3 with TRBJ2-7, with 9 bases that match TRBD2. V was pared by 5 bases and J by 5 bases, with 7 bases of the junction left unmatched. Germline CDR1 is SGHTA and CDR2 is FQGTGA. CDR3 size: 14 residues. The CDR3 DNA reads TGTGCCAGCAGCGTCTCGGCGGGGGGGAACGAGCAGTACTTC. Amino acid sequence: CASSVSAGGNEQYF.

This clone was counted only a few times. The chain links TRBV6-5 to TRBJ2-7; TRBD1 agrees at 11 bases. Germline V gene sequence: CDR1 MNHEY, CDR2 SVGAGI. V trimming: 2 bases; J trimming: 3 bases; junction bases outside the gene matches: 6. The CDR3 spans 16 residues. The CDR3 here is CASSYPGTGGIYEQYF. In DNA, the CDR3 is TGTGCCAGCAGTTACCCAGGGACAGGGGGGATCTACGAGCAGTACTTC.

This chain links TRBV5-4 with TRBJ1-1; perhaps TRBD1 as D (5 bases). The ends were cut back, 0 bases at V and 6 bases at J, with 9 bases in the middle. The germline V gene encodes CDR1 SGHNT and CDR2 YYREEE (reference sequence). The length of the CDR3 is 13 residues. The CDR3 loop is CASSLGRGPEAFF. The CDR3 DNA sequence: TGTGCCAGCAGCTTGGGTAGGGGCCCTGAAGCTTTCTTT.

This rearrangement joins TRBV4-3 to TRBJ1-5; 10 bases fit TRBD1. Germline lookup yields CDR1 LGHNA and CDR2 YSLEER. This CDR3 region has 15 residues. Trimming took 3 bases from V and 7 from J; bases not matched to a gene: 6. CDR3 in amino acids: CASSQSGQGLQPQHF. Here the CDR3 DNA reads TGCGCCAGCAGCCAGTCGGGACAGGGGCTGCAGCCCCAGCATTTT.

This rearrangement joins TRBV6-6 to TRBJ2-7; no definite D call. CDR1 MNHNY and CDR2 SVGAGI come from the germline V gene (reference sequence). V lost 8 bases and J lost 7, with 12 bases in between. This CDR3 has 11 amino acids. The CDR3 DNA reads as TGTGCCAGCTCCACCTCTGGGGAGCAGTACTTC. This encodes CASSTSGEQYF.

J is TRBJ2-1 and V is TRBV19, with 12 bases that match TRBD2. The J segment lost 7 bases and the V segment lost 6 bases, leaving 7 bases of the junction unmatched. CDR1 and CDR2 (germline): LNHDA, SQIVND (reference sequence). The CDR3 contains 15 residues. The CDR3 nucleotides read TGTGCCAGTAGCTGGACTAGCGGGGTAGGGAATGAGCAGTTCTTC. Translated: CASSWTSGVGNEQFF. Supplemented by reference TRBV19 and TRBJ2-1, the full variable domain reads DGGITQSPKYLFRKEGQNVTLSCEQNLNHDAMYWYRQDPGQGLRLIYYSQIVNDFQKGDIAEGYSVSREKKESFPLTVTSAQKNPTAFYLCASSWTSGVGNEQFFGPGTRLTVL.

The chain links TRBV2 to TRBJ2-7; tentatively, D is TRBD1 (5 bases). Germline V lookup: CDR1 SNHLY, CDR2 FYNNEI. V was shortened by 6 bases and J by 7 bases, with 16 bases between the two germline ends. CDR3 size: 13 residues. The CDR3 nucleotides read TGTGCCAGCAGCCCCCCTCGCAAGGGGGAGCAGTACTTC. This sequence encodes CASSPPRKGEQYF.

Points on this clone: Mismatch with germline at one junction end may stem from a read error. CDR3 amino acids: CASSSLAGGRSPLF. In DNA, the CDR3 is TGTGCCAGCAGCTCGCTAGCGGGGGGGCGGTCCCCGCTCTTC. The chain has TRBV7-9 and TRBJ2-1, with 12 bases identical to TRBD2. Germline V lookup: CDR1 SEHNR, CDR2 FQNEAQ (reference sequence). The length of the CDR3 is 14 residues. The entire variable domain, with the rest obtained from reference TRBV7-9 and TRBJ2-1, is as follows: DTGVSQNPRHKITKRGQNVTFRCDPISEHNRLYWYRQTLGQGPEFLTYFQNEAQLEKSRLLSDRFSAERPKGSFSTLEIQRTEQGDSAMYLCASSSLAGGRSPLFGPGTRLTVL.

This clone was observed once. The CDR3 region has the DNA TGTGCCAGCATCCCCGGGACAGGGAGGTACGAGCAGTACTTC. Translating it yields CASIPGTGRYEQYF. The chain employs TRBV28 and TRBJ2-7, with 9 positions matching TRBD1. Trimming at V came to 7 bases and at J to 4 bases, leaving 8 bases not matched to a gene. Germline values: CDR1 MDHEN, CDR2 SYDVKM. The CDR3 runs to 14 residues.

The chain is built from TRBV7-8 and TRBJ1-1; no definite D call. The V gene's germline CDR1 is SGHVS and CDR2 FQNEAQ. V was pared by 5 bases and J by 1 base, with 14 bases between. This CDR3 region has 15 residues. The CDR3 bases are TGTGCCAGCAGCCTGCCTTCGGACGGGAACACTGAAGCTTTCTTT. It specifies CASSLPSDGNTEAFF.

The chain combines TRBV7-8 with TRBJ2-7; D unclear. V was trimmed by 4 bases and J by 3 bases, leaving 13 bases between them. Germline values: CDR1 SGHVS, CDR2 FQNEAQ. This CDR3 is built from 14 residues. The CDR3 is CASSSPQVHYEQYF. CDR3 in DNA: TGTGCCAGCAGCTCCCCCCAGGTTCACTACGAGCAGTACTTC.

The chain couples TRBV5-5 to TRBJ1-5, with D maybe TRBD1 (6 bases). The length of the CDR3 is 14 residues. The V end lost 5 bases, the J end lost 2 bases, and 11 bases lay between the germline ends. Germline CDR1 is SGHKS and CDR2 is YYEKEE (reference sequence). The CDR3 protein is CASRPGVGNQPQHF. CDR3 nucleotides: TGTGCCAGCAGGCCAGGGGTGGGCAATCAGCCCCAGCATTTT.

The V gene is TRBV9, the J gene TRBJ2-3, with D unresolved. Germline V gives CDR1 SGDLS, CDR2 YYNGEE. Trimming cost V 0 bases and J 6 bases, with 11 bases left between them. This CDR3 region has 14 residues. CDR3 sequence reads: CASSVAGLRDTQYF. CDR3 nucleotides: TGTGCCAGCAGCGTAGCTGGGCTCCGGGATACGCAGTATTTT.

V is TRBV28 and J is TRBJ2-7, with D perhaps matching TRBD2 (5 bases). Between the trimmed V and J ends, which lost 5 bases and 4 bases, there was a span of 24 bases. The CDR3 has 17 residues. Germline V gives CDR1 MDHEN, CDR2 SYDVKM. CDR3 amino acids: CASSEKWVLRGQYEQYF. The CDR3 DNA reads TGTGCCAGCAGTGAAAAGTGGGTATTACGGGGTCAATACGAGCAGTACTTC.

The CDR3 is CASSQETFGDVSGTQYF. The CDR3 DNA reads TGCGCCAGCAGCCAAGAAACGTTCGGGGATGTTTCTGGGACCCAGTACTTC. This chain links TRBV4-1 with TRBJ2-5; weak D call: TRBD2 (5 bases). Germline CDR1 MGHRA, CDR2 YSYEKL. Trimming removed 0 bases from V and 7 bases from J, with 21 bases in between. This CDR3 contains 17 residues.

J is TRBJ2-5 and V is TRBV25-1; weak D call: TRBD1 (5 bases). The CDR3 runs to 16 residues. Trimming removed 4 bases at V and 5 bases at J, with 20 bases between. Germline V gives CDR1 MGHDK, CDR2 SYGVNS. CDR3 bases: TGTGCCAGCAGTGGATGGGGCAGGGCGGTCGGTGAGACCCAGTACTTC. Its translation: CASSGWGRAVGETQYF.

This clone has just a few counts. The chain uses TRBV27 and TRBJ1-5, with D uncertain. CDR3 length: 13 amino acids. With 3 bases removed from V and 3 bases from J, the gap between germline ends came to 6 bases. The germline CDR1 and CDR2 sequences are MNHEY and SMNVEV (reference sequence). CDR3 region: CASSLGYNQPQHF. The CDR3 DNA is TGTGCCAGCAGTTTGGGGTACAATCAGCCCCAGCATTTT.

The CDR3 DNA follows: TGTGCCAGCAGCCGAATAAGTTGGGACAGAAAGGAGACCCAGTACTTC. Amino acids: CASSRISWDRKETQYF. The rearrangement uses TRBV7-8 and TRBJ2-5; TRBD1 agrees at 7 bases. Per germline, CDR1 SGHVS and CDR2 FQNEAQ. This CDR3 is built from 16 residues. V lost 5 bases, J lost 5 bases, and 14 bases stayed unmatched. The variable domain in full, completed from reference TRBV7-8 and TRBJ2-5, reads GAGVSQSPRYKVAKRGQDVALRCDPISGHVSLFWYQQALGQGPEFLTYFQNEAQLDKSGLPSDRFFAERPEGSVSTLKIQRTQQEDSAVYLCASSRISWDRKETQYFGPGTRLLVL.

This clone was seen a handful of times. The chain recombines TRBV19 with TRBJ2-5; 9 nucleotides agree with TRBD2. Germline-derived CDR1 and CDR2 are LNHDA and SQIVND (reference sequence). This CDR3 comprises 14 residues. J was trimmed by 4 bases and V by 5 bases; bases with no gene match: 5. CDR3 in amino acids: CASSEAGGRETQYF. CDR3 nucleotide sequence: TGTGCCAGTAGTGAGGCGGGAGGGAGAGAGACCCAGTACTTC.

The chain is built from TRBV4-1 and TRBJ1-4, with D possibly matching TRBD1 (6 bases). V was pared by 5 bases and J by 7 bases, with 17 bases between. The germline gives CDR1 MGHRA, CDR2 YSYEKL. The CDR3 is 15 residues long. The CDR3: CASSFSPGASEKLFF. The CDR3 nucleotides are TGCGCCAGCAGCTTTAGCCCAGGGGCGAGTGAAAAACTGTTTTTT.

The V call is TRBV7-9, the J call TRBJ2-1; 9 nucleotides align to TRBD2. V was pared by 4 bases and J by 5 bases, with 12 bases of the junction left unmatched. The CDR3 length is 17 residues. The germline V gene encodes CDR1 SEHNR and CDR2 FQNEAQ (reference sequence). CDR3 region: CASSSWERGAINNEQFF. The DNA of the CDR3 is TGTGCCAGCAGCTCCTGGGAGCGGGGGGCCATAAACAATGAGCAGTTCTTC.

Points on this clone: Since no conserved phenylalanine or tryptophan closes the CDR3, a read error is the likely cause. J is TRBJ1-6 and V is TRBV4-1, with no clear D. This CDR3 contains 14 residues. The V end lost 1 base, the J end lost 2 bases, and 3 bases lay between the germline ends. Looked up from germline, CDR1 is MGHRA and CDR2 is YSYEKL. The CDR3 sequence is CASSQVPYNSPLHL. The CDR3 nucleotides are TGCGCCAGCAGCCAAGTTCCCTATAATTCACCCCTCCACCTT.

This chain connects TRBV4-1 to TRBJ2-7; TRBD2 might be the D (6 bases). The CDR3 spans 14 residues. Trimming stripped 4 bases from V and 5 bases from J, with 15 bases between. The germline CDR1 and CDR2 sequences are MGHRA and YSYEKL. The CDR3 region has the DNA TGCGCCAGCAGCCCAATGGAGGGTAGGCACGAGCAGTACTTC. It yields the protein CASSPMEGRHEQYF.

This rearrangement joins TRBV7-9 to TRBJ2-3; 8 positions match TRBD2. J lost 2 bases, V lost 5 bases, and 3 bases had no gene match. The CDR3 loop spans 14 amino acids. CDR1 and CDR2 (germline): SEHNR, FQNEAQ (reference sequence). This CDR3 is CASSRGGYTDTQYF. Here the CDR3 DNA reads TGTGCCAGCAGCCGGGGGGGATACACAGATACGCAGTATTTT.